This TCR beta chain was observed in a study of regulatory T cells in long-lasting Graves disease. Study observations and caveats: Newly diagnosed patients had higher TCR diversity than persistent Graves' patients did.

This clonotype was picked up many times. The antigen is undetermined. Time point denoted: persistent/refractory GD, antithyroid drugs over 5 years with positive TRAb. Construction of the TCR library relied on RNA isolated from PBMCs. For TCR beta, libraries came from iRepertoire HTBI primers and Arm-PCR of CDR3 regions. TCRdb redid the calling of the multiplex PCR reads with MiXCR, one entry per CDR3 protein. The table shows approximately 500,000 distinct CDR3 sequences, with about 22% occurring only once. The germline CDR1 and CDR2 sequences are SGHTA and FQGNSA. The CDR3 is made up of 17 amino acids. V gave up 0 bases and J gave up 1 base; unmatched junction bases: 4.

The genes are TRBV7-2 and TRBJ2-4; 9 bases map to TRBD1. The TCR sequence derives from a female donor with Graves disease. The sample consisted of peripheral blood mononuclear cells (PBMCs), taken when the disease was refractory, from a patient treated with antithyroid drugs. The CDR3 nucleotides read TGTGCCAGCAGCTTAGCGACAGGGGGGTCGGCCAAAAACATTCAGTACTTC. It encodes CASSLATGGSAKNIQYF.